The rows below give T cell receptor beta chains drawn from one sample of a study of graft-versus-host responses after intestinal transplantation. Using immunoSEQ multiplex PCR, the repertoire was profiled, and TCRdb retains in-frame clones only, with some absent. The sample has some 90,000 clones, about nine tenths seen once. Antigens for these TCRs are unknown. The sample here was unstimulated CD8+ T cells sorted from spleen or lymph node cells, taken before transplant. The receptors stem from a human donor who was the organ donor for an intestinal transplant. CDR3s include the opening cysteine and the closing phenylalanine or tryptophan. D genes are given only for firm matches. Size values are once, few and many counts, or a class for expanded clones, and some rows have none.

v_gene	j_gene	d_gene	abundance	CDR3nt	CDR3aa
TRBV4-3	TRBJ2-2	.	.	TGCGCCAGCAGCCAAGGTTCTCGGAGCACCGGGGAGCTGTTTTTT	CASSQGSRSTGELFF
TRBV5-6	TRBJ1-5	.	.	TGTGCCAGCAGCTTGGGCGCCGGGCCCCAGCATTTT	CASSLGAGPQHF
TRBV28	TRBJ2-1	.	.	TGTGCCAGCAGTCTGGTCGGGGGTCACTATCTGTATGAGCAGTTCTTC	CASSLVGGHYLYEQFF
TRBV4-3	TRBJ1-2	.	.	TGCGCCAGCAGCCTCGTACAGGGAGAAGACAGCTACACCTTC	CASSLVQGEDSYTF
TRBV5-1	TRBJ1-2	.	.	TGCGCCAGCAGCCCCCTCGACAGCTATGGCTACACCTTC	CASSPLDSYGYTF
TRBV30	TRBJ2-3	TRBD2	.	TGTGCCTGGAGTCTACGGGGGGGGAGTTCATATACAGATACGCAGTATTTT	CAWSLRGGSSYTDTQYF
TRBV6-5	TRBJ2-7	.	.	TGTGCCAGCAGTTCAGGGGTTGACGACGAGCAGTACTTC	CASSSGVDDEQYF
TRBV4-2	TRBJ2-7	TRBD2	.	TGTGCCAGCAGCCAAGAGGGGACTAGCGGTTACGAGCAGTACTTC	CASSQEGTSGYEQYF
TRBV4-3	TRBJ2-2	TRBD2	.	TGCGCCAGCAGCTACGGCGGGGGGGCCGGGGCCGGGGAGCTGTTTTTT	CASSYGGGAGAGELFF
TRBV6-5	TRBJ2-1	.	.	TGTGCCAGCAGCCCAAATTCCTACAATGAGCAGTTCTTC	CASSPNSYNEQFF
TRBV7-3	TRBJ2-1	.	.	TGTGCCAGCAGCTTAGTGGACAGTTCCTACAATGAGCAGTTCTTC	CASSLVDSSYNEQFF
TRBV4-3	TRBJ2-1	.	.	TGCGCCAGCAGCCATGGCTCTACTACCGGGGGCTCCTACAATGAGCAGTTCTTC	CASSHGSTTGGSYNEQFF
TRBV27	TRBJ2-1	.	.	TGTGCCAGCACCGGGACTGCCAATGAGCAGTTCTTC	CASTGTANEQFF
TRBV14	TRBJ2-1	TRBD2	.	TGTGCCAGCAGCCAAGAGCTCGAGAGTCCCAAAAGACTAGCGGGGGGGCCAGGAGTTGAGCAGTTCTTC	CASSQELESPKRLAGGPGVEQFF
TRBV27	TRBJ2-1	TRBD2	.	TGTGCCAGCAGTTTATTACTAGCGGGGACGAATGAGCAGTTCTTC	CASSLLLAGTNEQFF
TRBV27	TRBJ2-5	TRBD1	.	TGTGCCAGCAGCGACAGGGTACAGACCCAGTACTTC	CASSDRVQTQYF
TRBV7-8	TRBJ2-1	TRBD1	.	TGTGCCAGCGTGCAGGGGGCAAATGTATATGAGCAGTTCTTC	CASVQGANVYEQFF
TRBV7-2	TRBJ2-5	.	.	TGTGCCAGCAGCTTAGGGGGAGGTGTCCAAGAGACCCAGTACTTC	CASSLGGGVQETQYF
TRBV5-1	TRBJ2-2	.	.	TGCGCCAGCAGCTTAGCAGGGGCCACCGGGGAGCTGTTTTTT	CASSLAGATGELFF
TRBV30	TRBJ1-1	.	once	TGTGCCTGGACCGGGACACCCGCTAACACTGAAGCTTTCTTT	CAWTGTPANTEAFF
TRBV6-6	TRBJ2-7	.	.	TGTGCCAGCAGTTACCCTAGGGGGGGCGCTGACGACGAGCAGTACTTC	CASSYPRGGADDEQYF
TRBV28	TRBJ2-3	TRBD2	.	TGTGCCATCCGTCGAAAAGCGGGGAGCCGTCGGGGTGATACGCAGTATTTT	CAIRRKAGSRRGDTQYF
TRBV6-1	TRBJ2-1	TRBD2	.	TGTGCCAGCAGTACCCGGGGGGTAAGGGAGCAGTTCTTC	CASSTRGVREQFF
TRBV27	TRBJ1-2	.	once	TGTGCCAGCAGTTTGCTGGGCCCAGGATTGGATGGCTACACCTTC	CASSLLGPGLDGYTF
TRBV11-2	TRBJ2-2	TRBD2	.	TGTGCCAGCAGCTTAGTTCCGGGGGGGAACACCGGGGAGCTGTTTTTT	CASSLVPGGNTGELFF
TRBV7-9	TRBJ1-1	.	.	TGTGCCAGCAGCTCCCGGTTAGGATGGGCGAACACTGAAGCTTTCTTT	CASSSRLGWANTEAFF
TRBV12-1	TRBJ2-7	.	few	TGTGCCAGCATCCGAGGAGTGGGCGAGCAGTACTTC	CASIRGVGEQYF
TRBV5-1	TRBJ1-1	.	.	TGCGCCAGCAGCTTGGCCCCGGGGTATGAAGCTTTCTTT	CASSLAPGYEAFF
TRBV6-5	TRBJ2-4	TRBD1	.	TGTGCCAGCAGTGCCGGGACAGTTAGAAACATTCAGTACTTC	CASSAGTVRNIQYF
TRBV5-3	TRBJ1-5	TRBD1	.	TGTGCCAGAAGCTTGGGGGGGACAGGGGGTAGCAATCAGCCCCAGCATTTT	CARSLGGTGGSNQPQHF
TRBV11-2	TRBJ2-7	TRBD2	once	TGTGCCAGCCAGCTAGCGGGGGGTTACGAGCAGTACTTC	CASQLAGGYEQYF
TRBV11-2	TRBJ2-1	TRBD2	.	TGTGCCAGCAGCCCAACTAGCGGGGGGGCCAGGGAGCAGTTCTTC	CASSPTSGGAREQFF
TRBV25-1	TRBJ2-1	TRBD2	.	TGTGCCAGCAGTGAATCCCCCCGACTAGCGGGCTCCTACAATGAGCAGTTCTTC	CASSESPRLAGSYNEQFF
TRBV9	TRBJ1-6	TRBD1	.	TGTGCCAGCAGCAGAGGGACAGGGGGCAATTCACCCCTCCACTTT	CASSRGTGGNSPLHF
TRBV28	TRBJ2-7	TRBD1	.	TGTGCCAGCCATCCCACCGACAGGGAAGCCTACGAGCAGTACTTC	CASHPTDREAYEQYF
TRBV4-1	TRBJ1-1	TRBD1	.	TGCGCCAGCAGCCACCTCCCAGGGGGCACTGAAGCTTTCTTT	CASSHLPGGTEAFF
TRBV27	TRBJ1-1	TRBD1	.	TGTGCCAGCCACCCCCGCGACAGGGGGGTCACTGAAGCTTTCTTT	CASHPRDRGVTEAFF
TRBV7-9	TRBJ1-4	TRBD1	few	TGTGCCAGCAGCCCGACAGGGGGCGGTGGTGAAAAACTGTTTTTT	CASSPTGGGGEKLFF
TRBV19	TRBJ2-7	.	once	TGTGCCAGTAGTATTCTAACAGGGCCCCTATGGGAGCAGTACTTC	CASSILTGPLWEQYF
TRBV27	TRBJ1-2	.	.	TGTGCCAGCAGTTTAACAGTTAACTATGGCTACACCTTC	CASSLTVNYGYTF
TRBV5-1	TRBJ1-2	.	.	TGCGCCAGCAGCGGCAACAGGGAGTATGGCTACACCTTC	CASSGNREYGYTF
TRBV4-2	TRBJ2-7	TRBD1	once	TGTGCCAGCAGCCGGACAGGTTCCTACGAGCAGTACTTC	CASSRTGSYEQYF
TRBV19	TRBJ1-1	.	.	TGTGCCAGTAGTATGGGGGGGGCTGGCACTGAAGCTTTCTTT	CASSMGGAGTEAFF
TRBV7-3	TRBJ1-2	TRBD1	.	TGTGCCAGCAGCCTGACCGGGACAGATACCAACTATGGCTACACCTTC	CASSLTGTDTNYGYTF
TRBV4-1	TRBJ1-6	TRBD1	.	TGCGCCAGCAGCCATCCCTCGACAGGGTCCTATAATTCACCCCTCCACTTT	CASSHPSTGSYNSPLHF
TRBV6-6	TRBJ2-5	.	.	TGTGCCAGCAGTTCGTCGTACCAAGAGACCCAGTACTTC	CASSSSYQETQYF
TRBV7-9	TRBJ2-7	.	.	TGTGCCAGCAGCTTAGGTCAGAACGAGCAGTACTTC	CASSLGQNEQYF
TRBV19	TRBJ1-2	TRBD1	.	TGTGCCAGTAGTATAGTTCCGGGACAGGGCCTAGATGGCTACACCTTC	CASSIVPGQGLDGYTF
TRBV7-3	TRBJ2-7	.	.	TGTGCCAGCAGCTTAGCCGGGAGTCCGAGCTCCTACGAGCAGTACTTC	CASSLAGSPSSYEQYF
TRBV9	TRBJ2-3	.	once	TGTGCCAGCAGCGGAACAGGGTTTTCCACAGATACGCAGTATTTT	CASSGTGFSTDTQYF
TRBV7-8	TRBJ2-2	TRBD1	.	TGTGCCAGCAGCTTAGCCGAGGGGGCGGTGAACACCGGGGAGCTGTTTTTT	CASSLAEGAVNTGELFF
TRBV7-2	TRBJ2-7	TRBD2	once	TGTGCCAGCAGCTTCGGACTAGCCTACGAGCAGTACTTC	CASSFGLAYEQYF
TRBV4-1	TRBJ1-1	TRBD1	.	TGCGCCAGCAGCCATCGACAGGGCCCCACTGAAGCTTTCTTT	CASSHRQGPTEAFF